The TCR beta chain described here comes from a study of blood T cell repertoires in COVID-19. Original analysis: Reference gene primer amplification in the assay estimated nucleated cell counts. Sequenced by immunoSEQ multiplex PCR; TCRdb stores in-frame clones only, minus some. V, J and clone size were drawn from that table, and D and trimming were deduced from the DNA. The data hold approximately 130,000 clones, with approximately 83% observed a single time. Germline CDR1 and CDR2: SGHRS and YFSETQ. V lost 2 bases to trimming and J lost 8 bases; unmatched junction nucleotides: 4. The CDR3 consists of 14 residues.

This receptor was obtained from a woman aged 45 to 65 who had recovered from COVID-19. The sequencing sample was made of peripheral blood. This rearrangement joins TRBV5-1 to TRBJ2-3; TRBD2 matches 11 bases. The CDR3 spells CASSLTSGGGTQYF. In DNA form, the CDR3 reads TGCGCCAGCAGCTTAACTAGCGGGGGAGGTACGCAGTATTTT.